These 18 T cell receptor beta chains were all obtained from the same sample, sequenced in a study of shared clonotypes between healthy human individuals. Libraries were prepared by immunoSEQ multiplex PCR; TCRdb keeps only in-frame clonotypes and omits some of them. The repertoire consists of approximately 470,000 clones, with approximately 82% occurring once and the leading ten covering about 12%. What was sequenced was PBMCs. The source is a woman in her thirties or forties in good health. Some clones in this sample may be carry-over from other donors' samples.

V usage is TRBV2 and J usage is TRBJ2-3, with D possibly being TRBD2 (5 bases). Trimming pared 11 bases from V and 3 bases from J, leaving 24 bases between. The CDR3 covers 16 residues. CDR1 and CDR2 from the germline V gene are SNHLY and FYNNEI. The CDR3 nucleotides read TGTGCCCGCCGTCGGCTAGCCCGCAAAAGGACAGATACGCAGTATTTT. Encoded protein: CARRRLARKRTDTQYF. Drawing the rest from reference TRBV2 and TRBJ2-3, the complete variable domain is EPEVTQTPSHQVTQMGQEVILRCVPISNHLYFYWYRQILGQKVEFLVSFYNNEISEKSEIFDDQFSVERPDGSNFTLKIRSTKLEDSAMYFCARRRLARKRTDTQYFGPGTRLTVL.

CDR3: CASRGQGWYGYTF. The CDR3 DNA reads as TGTGCCAGTAGGGGACAGGGGTGGTATGGCTACACCTTC. This rearrangement joins TRBV19 to TRBJ1-2; 10 nucleotides match TRBD1. V was clipped by 6 bases and J by 5 bases; unmatched bases: 3. Germline lookup yields CDR1 LNHDA and CDR2 SQIVND (reference sequence). The CDR3 has 13 amino acids. The full variable domain, with the rest looked up from reference TRBV19 and TRBJ1-2, is DGGITQSPKYLFRKEGQNVTLSCEQNLNHDAMYWYRQDPGQGLRLIYYSQIVNDFQKGDIAEGYSVSREKKESFPLTVTSAQKNPTAFYLCASRGQGWYGYTFGSGTRLTVV.

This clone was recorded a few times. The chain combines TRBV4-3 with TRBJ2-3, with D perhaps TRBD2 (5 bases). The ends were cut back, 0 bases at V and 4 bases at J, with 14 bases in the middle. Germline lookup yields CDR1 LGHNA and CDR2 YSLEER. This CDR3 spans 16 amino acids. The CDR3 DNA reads TGCGCCAGCAGCCAAGAGGGTTACGGACTCTCAGATACGCAGTATTTT. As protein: CASSQEGYGLSDTQYF.

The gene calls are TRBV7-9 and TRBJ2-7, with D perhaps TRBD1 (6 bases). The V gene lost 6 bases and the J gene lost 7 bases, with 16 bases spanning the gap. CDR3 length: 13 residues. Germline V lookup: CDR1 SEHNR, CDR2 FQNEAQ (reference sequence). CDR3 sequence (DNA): TGTGCCAGCAGTCAATTCACAGGGTATGAGCAGTACTTC. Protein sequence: CASSQFTGYEQYF.

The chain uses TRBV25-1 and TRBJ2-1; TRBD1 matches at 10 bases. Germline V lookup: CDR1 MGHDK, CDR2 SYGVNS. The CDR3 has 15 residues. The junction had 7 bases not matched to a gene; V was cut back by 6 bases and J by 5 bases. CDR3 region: CASRAGTGAHNEQFF. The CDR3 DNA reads TGTGCCAGCAGGGCCGGGACAGGGGCACACAATGAGCAGTTCTTC. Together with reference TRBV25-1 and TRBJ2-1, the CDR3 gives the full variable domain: EADIYQTPRYLVIGTGKKITLECSQTMGHDKMYWYQQDPGMELHLIHYSYGVNSTEKGDLSSESTVSRIRTEHFPLTLESARPSHTSQYLCASRAGTGAHNEQFFGPGTRLTVL.

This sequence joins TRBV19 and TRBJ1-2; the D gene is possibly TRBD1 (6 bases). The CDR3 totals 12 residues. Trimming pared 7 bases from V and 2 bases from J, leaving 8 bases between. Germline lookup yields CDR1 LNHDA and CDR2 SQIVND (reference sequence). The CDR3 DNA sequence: TGTGCCAGTAAGGACAGCAACTATGGCTACACCTTC. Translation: CASKDSNYGYTF.

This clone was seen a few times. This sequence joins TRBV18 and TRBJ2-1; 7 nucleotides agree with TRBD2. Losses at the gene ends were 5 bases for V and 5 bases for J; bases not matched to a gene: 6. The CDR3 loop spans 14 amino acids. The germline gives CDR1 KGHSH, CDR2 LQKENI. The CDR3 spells CASSSQAGNNEQFF. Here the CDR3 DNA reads TGTGCCAGCTCATCCCAAGCGGGAAACAATGAGCAGTTCTTC.

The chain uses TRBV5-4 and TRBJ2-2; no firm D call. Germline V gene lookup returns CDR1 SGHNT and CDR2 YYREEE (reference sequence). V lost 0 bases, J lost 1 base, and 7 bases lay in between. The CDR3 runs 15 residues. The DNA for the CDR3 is TGTGCCAGCAGCTTGGGGCGGAGGAACACCGGGGAGCTGTTTTTT. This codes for CASSLGRRNTGELFF.

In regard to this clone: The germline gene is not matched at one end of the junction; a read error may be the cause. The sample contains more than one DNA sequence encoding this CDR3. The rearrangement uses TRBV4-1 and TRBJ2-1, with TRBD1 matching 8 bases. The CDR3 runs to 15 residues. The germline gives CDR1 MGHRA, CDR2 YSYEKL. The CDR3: CASSQEWTGRDEQFF. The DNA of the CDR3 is TGCGCCAGCAGCCAAGAGTGGACAGGGCGGGATGAACAGTTCTTC.

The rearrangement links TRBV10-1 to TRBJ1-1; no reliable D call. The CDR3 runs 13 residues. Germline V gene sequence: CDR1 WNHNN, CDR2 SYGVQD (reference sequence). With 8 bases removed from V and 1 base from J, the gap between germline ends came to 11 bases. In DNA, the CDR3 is TGCGCCAGCCGGGCACAAAGGAACACTGAAGCTTTCTTT. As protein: CASRAQRNTEAFF.

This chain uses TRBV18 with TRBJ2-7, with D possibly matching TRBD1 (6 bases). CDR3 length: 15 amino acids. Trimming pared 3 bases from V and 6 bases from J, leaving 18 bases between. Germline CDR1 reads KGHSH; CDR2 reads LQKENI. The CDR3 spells CASSPGAGEGREQYF. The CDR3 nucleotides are TGTGCCAGCTCACCCGGGGCAGGGGAAGGTCGCGAGCAGTACTTC.

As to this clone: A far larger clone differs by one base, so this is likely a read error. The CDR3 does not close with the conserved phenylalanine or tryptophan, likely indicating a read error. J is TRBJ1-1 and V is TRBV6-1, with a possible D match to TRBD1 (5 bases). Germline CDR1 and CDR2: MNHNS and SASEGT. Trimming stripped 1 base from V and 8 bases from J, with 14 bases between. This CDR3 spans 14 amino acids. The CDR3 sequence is CASSEGEETAEAFS. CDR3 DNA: TGTGCCAGCAGTGAAGGGGAGGAGACAGCGGAAGCTTTCTCT.

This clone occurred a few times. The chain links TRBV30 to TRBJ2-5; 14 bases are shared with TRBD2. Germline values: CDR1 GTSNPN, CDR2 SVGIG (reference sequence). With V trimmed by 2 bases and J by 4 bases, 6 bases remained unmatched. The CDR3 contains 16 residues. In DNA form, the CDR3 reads TGTGCCTGGAGTACCGGACTAGCGGGAGGAGCAGAGACCCAGTACTTC. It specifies CAWSTGLAGGAETQYF.

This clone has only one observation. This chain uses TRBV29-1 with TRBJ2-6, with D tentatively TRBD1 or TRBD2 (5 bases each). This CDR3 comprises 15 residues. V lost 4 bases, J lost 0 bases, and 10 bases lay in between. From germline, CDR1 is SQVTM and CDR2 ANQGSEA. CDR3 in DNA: TGCAGCGTTGGGGACCAGAACTCTGGGGCCAACGTCCTGACTTTC. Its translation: CSVGDQNSGANVLTF.

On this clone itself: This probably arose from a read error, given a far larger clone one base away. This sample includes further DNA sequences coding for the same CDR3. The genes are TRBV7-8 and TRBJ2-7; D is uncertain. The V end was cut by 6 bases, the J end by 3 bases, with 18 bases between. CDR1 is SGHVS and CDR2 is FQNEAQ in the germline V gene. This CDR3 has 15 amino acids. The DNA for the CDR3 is TGTGCCAGCAGTTTCCTCCGCTACTCACTCTACGAGCAGTACTTC. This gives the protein CASSFLRYSLYEQYF.

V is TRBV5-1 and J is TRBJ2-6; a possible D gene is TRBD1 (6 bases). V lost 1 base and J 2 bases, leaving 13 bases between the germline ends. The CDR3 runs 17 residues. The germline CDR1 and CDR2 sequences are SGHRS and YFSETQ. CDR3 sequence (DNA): TGCGCCAGCAGCTTGAGGGCCAGGGGAACTGGGGCCAACGTCCTGACTTTC. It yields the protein CASSLRARGTGANVLTF.

CDR3 sequence: CASSQDGYGYTF. CDR3 in DNA: TGTGCCAGCAGCCAAGACGGTTATGGCTACACCTTC. The V and J genes are TRBV4-2 and TRBJ1-2; D not certain. The CDR3 is 12 residues long. From germline, CDR1 is LGHNA and CDR2 YNFKEQ. V gave up 0 bases and J gave up 5 bases, with 4 bases separating them.

The CDR3 sequence: CASSSGQKNIQYF. CDR3 nucleotides: TGTGCCAGCAGTTCGGGCCAGAAAAACATTCAGTACTTC. V usage is TRBV28 and J usage is TRBJ2-4, with D unresolved. V was cut by 4 bases and J by 4 bases, with 8 bases left in between. The CDR3 sequence is 13 residues long. CDR1 is MDHEN, CDR2 SYDVKM, per germline. Full variable domain (outside the CDR3, taken from reference TRBV28 and TRBJ2-4): DVKVTQSSRYLVKRTGEKVFLECVQDMDHENMFWYRQDPGLGLRLIYFSYDVKMKEKGDIPEGYSVSREKKERFSLILESASTNQTSMYLCASSSGQKNIQYFGAGTRLSVL.